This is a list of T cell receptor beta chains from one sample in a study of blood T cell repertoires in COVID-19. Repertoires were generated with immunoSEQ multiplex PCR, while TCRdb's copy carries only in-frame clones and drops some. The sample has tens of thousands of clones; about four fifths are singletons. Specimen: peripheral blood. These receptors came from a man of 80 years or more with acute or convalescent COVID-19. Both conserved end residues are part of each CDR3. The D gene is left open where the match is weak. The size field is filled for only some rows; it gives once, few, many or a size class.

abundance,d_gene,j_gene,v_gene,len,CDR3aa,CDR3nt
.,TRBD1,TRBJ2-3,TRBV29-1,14,CSVDWDRGKDTQYF,TGCAGCGTTGACTGGGACAGGGGAAAAGATACGCAGTATTTT
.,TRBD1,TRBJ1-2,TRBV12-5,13,CASGDRGYYGYTF,TGTGCTAGTGGTGACAGGGGTTACTATGGCTACACCTTC
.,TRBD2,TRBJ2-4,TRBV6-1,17,CASSEGELAGTKNIQYF,TGTGCCAGCAGTGAGGGGGAGCTAGCGGGGACCAAAAACATTCAGTACTTC
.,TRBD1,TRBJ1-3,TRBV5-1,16,CASSLGQGAGGNTIYF,TGCGCCAGCAGCTTGGGCCAGGGGGCGGGCGGAAACACCATATATTTT
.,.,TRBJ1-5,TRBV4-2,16,CASSHPGLLPNQPQHF,TGTGCCAGCAGCCACCCGGGACTTCTGCCCAATCAGCCCCAGCATTTT
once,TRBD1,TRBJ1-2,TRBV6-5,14,CASSRVNRGYGYTF,TGTGCCAGCAGTCGGGTAAACAGGGGGTATGGCTACACCTTC
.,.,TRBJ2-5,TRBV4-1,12,CASSQDWQTQYF,TGCGCCAGCAGCCAAGATTGGCAGACCCAGTACTTC
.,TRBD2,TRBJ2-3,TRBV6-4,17,CASSPTSGGISPDTQYF,TGTGCCAGCAGCCCTACTAGCGGGGGGATTTCTCCAGATACGCAGTATTTT
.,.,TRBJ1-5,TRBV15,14,CATSRVQNYQPQHF,TGTGCCACCAGCAGAGTACAGAATTATCAGCCCCAGCATTTT
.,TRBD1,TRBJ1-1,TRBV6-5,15,CASVEPGQGRTEAFF,TGTGCCAGCGTCGAACCTGGACAGGGACGCACTGAAGCTTTCTTT
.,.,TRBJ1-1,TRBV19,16,CASSIQGGPLVTEAFF,TGTGCCAGTAGTATTCAGGGTGGGCCCCTCGTCACTGAAGCTTTCTTT
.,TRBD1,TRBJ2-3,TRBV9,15,CASSAGGKGTDTQYF,TGTGCCAGCAGCGCAGGGGGTAAGGGCACAGATACGCAGTATTTT
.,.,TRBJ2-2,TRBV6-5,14,CASSGDRYTGELFF,TGTGCCAGCAGCGGGGATCGGTACACCGGGGAGCTGTTTTTT
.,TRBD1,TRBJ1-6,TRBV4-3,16,CASSQRRDSRNSPLHF,TGCGCCAGCAGCCAACGGAGGGACAGCCGAAATTCACCCCTCCACTTT
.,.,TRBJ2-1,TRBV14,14,CASSPRRGGNEQFF,TGTGCCAGCAGCCCTCGAAGGGGGGGCAATGAGCAGTTCTTC
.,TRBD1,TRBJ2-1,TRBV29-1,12,CSVGTGDGEQFF,TGCAGCGTTGGGACAGGCGATGGGGAGCAGTTCTTC
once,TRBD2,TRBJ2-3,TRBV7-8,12,CASSLVAGLKYF,TGTGCCAGCAGCTTAGTAGCGGGGTTGAAGTATTTT
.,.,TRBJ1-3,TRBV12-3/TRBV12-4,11,CASSLPHTIYF,TGTGCCAGCAGTCTACCCCACACCATATATTTT
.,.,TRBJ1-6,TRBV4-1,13,CASSLSGNSPLHF,TGCGCCAGCAGTCTATCGGGGAATTCACCCCTCCACTTT
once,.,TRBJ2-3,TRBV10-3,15,CAISDGAGWADTQYF,TGTGCCATCAGTGATGGGGCGGGGTGGGCAGATACGCAGTATTTT
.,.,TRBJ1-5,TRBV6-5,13,CASTGQLNQPQHF,TGTGCCAGCACGGGTCAATTAAATCAGCCCCAGCATTTT
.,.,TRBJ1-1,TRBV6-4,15,CASSETPATGAEAFF,TGTGCCAGCAGTGAAACCCCAGCCACGGGGGCTGAAGCTTTCTTT
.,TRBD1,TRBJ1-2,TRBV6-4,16,CASSDQNRGHNYGYTF,TGTGCCAGCAGTGACCAAAACAGGGGGCACAACTATGGCTACACCTTC
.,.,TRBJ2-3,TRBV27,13,CASSSHSADTQYF,TGTGCCAGCAGTTCACATAGCGCAGATACGCAGTATTTT
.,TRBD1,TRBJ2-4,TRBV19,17,CASSIRDSTLAKNIQYF,TGTGCCAGTAGTATAAGGGACAGTACTCTAGCCAAAAACATTCAGTACTTC
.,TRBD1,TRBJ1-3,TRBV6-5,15,CASSYSRGLGNTIYF,TGTGCCAGCAGTTACTCCAGGGGGCTTGGAAACACCATATATTTT
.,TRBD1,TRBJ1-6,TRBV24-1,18,CATSDLGTDSYYNSPLHF,TGTGCCACCAGTGATTTGGGGACAGACTCATACTATAATTCACCCCTCCACTTT
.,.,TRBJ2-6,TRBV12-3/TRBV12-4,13,CASTFSGANVLTF,TGTGCCAGCACCTTTTCTGGGGCCAACGTCCTGACTTTC
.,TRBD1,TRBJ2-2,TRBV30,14,CAWRGQGYTGELFF,TGTGCCTGGAGGGGACAGGGCTACACCGGGGAGCTGTTTTTT
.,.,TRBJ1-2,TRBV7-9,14,CASSSPGDIYGYTF,TGTGCCAGCAGCTCACCCGGGGACATCTATGGCTACACCTTC
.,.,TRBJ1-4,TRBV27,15,CASSPIAATNEKLFF,TGTGCCAGCAGCCCTATAGCAGCAACTAATGAAAAACTGTTTTTT
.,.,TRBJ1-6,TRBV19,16,CASSTGSVVGNSPLHF,TGTGCCAGTAGCACAGGGTCGGTTGTTGGGAATTCACCCCTCCACTTT
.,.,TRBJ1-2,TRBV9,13,CASSVGPGGGYTF,TGTGCCAGCAGCGTAGGCCCGGGGGGAGGCTACACCTTC
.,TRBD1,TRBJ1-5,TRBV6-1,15,CASSDTRGNNQPQHF,TGTGCCAGCAGTGATACCAGGGGGAACAATCAGCCCCAGCATTTT
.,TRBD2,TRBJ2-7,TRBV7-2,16,CASSLERDLVRYEQYF,TGTGCCAGCAGCTTGGAGCGGGACCTTGTAAGGTACGAGCAGTACTTC
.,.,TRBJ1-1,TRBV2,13,CASREQMNTEAFF,TGTGCCAGCAGAGAGCAAATGAACACTGAAGCTTTCTTT
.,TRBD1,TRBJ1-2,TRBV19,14,CATNTRGQGFGYTF,TGTGCCACCAACACCAGGGGACAGGGTTTTGGCTACACCTTC
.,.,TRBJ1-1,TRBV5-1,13,CASSLELNTEAFF,TGCGCCAGCAGCTTGGAGCTGAACACTGAAGCTTTCTTT
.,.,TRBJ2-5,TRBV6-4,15,CASSDPYWAAETQYF,TGTGCCAGCAGTGACCCCTATTGGGCTGCGGAGACCCAGTACTTC
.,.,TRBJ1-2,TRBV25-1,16,CASSGGGAEGDYGYTF,TGTGCCAGCAGTGGGGGAGGGGCCGAGGGGGACTATGGCTACACCTTC
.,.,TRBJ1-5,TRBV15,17,CATSRGGGGYSNQPQHF,TGTGCCACCAGCAGAGGAGGCGGGGGATATAGCAATCAGCCCCAGCATTTT
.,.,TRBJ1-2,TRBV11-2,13,CASSPRGGLGYTF,TGTGCCAGCAGCCCCCGTGGCGGCCTTGGCTACACCTTC
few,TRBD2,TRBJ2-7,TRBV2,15,CASRNLAGGIYEQYF,TGTGCCAGCAGGAACCTAGCGGGGGGGATCTACGAGCAGTACTTC
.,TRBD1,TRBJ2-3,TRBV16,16,CASSHLGTGGTDTQYF,TGTGCCAGCAGCCACCTGGGGACAGGCGGCACAGATACGCAGTATTTT
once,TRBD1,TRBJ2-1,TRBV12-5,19,CASGDPGQGHQGSYNEQFF,TGTGCTAGTGGTGACCCGGGACAGGGGCATCAGGGCTCCTACAATGAGCAGTTCTTC
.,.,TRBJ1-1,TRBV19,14,CASRGWSGIEEAFF,TGTGCCAGTAGAGGGTGGTCAGGGATAGAGGAAGCTTTCTTT
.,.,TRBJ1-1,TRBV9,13,CASSVQGNTEAFF,TGTGCCAGCAGCGTTCAGGGGAACACTGAAGCTTTCTTT
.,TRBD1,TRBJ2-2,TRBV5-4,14,CASSQQGENGELFF,TGTGCCAGCAGTCAACAGGGGGAGAACGGGGAGCTGTTTTTT
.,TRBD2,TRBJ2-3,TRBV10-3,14,CAARASGGTDTQYF,TGTGCCGCGCGGGCCAGCGGGGGCACAGATACGCAGTATTTT